What follows are 25 T cell receptor beta chains derived from one specimen sequenced in a study of T cell clones after liver transplantation. Using immunoSEQ multiplex PCR, the repertoire was profiled, and TCRdb retains in-frame clones only, with some absent. The data hold 90,000 to 120,000 clones, with around four fifths observed a single time. This specimen consisted of CD4+ T cells from blood, obtained before liver transplant. These receptors were taken from a human donor who received a liver transplant.

This clone was counted once. J is TRBJ2-1 and V is TRBV6-1; 7 bases line up with TRBD1. Trimming removed 3 bases from V and 7 bases from J; junction bases left unmatched: 9. CDR1 MNHNS and CDR2 SASEGT come from the germline V gene. The CDR3 runs 15 residues. CDR3 bases: TGTGCCAGCAGTGAGCACCCGGGACAGTTAAATGAGCAGTTCTTC. It encodes CASSEHPGQLNEQFF.

This clone was seen a single time. The V call is TRBV29-1, the J call TRBJ2-5; the D is unclear. CDR1 is SQVTM and CDR2 is ANQGSEA in the germline V gene. This CDR3 has 10 residues. The chain's CDR3 is CSGDQETQYF. The CDR3 region has the DNA TGCAGTGGGGACCAAGAGACCCAGTACTTC.

The genes are TRBV18 and TRBJ1-4, with TRBD1 identical over 9 bases. With 5 bases clipped from V and 8 bases from J, the junction kept 6 bases outside the gene matches. CDR3 length: 14 amino acids. Germline CDR1 is KGHSH and CDR2 is LQKENI. Here the CDR3 reads CASSTGQGEEKLFF. The CDR3 DNA reads as TGTGCCAGCTCAACGGGACAGGGCGAGGAAAAACTGTTTTTT.

This sequence joins TRBV9 and TRBJ1-1; D is undetermined. CDR1 and CDR2 from the germline V gene are SGDLS and YYNGEE. With 2 bases removed from V and 5 bases from J, the gap between germline ends came to 10 bases. The length of the CDR3 is 13 residues. CDR3 sequence reads: CASSVWAATEAFF. The CDR3 DNA is TGTGCCAGCAGCGTTTGGGCAGCGACTGAAGCTTTCTTT.

The chain has TRBV28 and TRBJ1-2, with D unclear. V lost 10 bases and J 8 bases, leaving 17 bases between the germline ends. Germline V lookup: CDR1 MDHEN, CDR2 SYDVKM. The CDR3 has 12 amino acids. The chain's CDR3 is CATLSAARGYTF. The CDR3 region has the DNA TGTGCCACCTTATCGGCAGCTCGGGGCTACACCTTC.

The chain has TRBV29-1 and TRBJ1-3; D ambiguous. Looked up from germline, CDR1 is SQVTM and CDR2 is ANQGSEA. This CDR3 contains 13 residues. V shed 6 bases and J shed 3 bases, with 12 bases lying between them. CDR3 nucleotides: TGCAGCGTGGAGGACCGGAATGGAAACACCATATATTTT. The encoded protein is CSVEDRNGNTIYF.

This chain links TRBV5-1 with TRBJ2-7; 7 bases are a match to TRBD1. CDR1 and CDR2 from the germline V gene are SGHRS and YFSETQ. This CDR3 is built from 14 residues. V shed 0 bases, J shed 5 bases, and the junction held 5 bases outside the gene matches. CDR3 sequence (DNA): TGCGCCAGCAGCTTGGGCAGGGGGAACAACGAGCAGTACTTC. Translating it yields CASSLGRGNNEQYF.

The chain joins TRBV27 to TRBJ1-1; D ambiguous. V lost 6 bases, J lost 6 bases, and 17 bases lay in between. The CDR3 runs to 14 residues. Germline CDR1 reads MNHEY; CDR2 reads SMNVEV (reference sequence). The CDR3 here is CASSLSVTVAEAFF. In nucleotides, the CDR3 is TGTGCCAGCAGCCTATCAGTGACGGTGGCTGAAGCTTTCTTT.

V is TRBV5-1 and J is TRBJ2-1; 10 positions agree with TRBD2. The germline V gene encodes CDR1 SGHRS and CDR2 YFSETQ. The J segment lost 7 bases and the V segment lost 2 bases, leaving 9 bases of the junction unmatched. The CDR3 runs 16 residues. The CDR3 coding sequence is TGCGCCAGCAGCTTCCATAGCGGGAGGTCTGAAAATGAGCAGTTCTTC. Its protein is CASSFHSGRSENEQFF.

The chain carries TRBV6-5 and TRBJ2-1; the D is unclear. The V end lost 6 bases, the J end lost 3 bases, and 12 bases lay between the germline ends. Germline V gene data show CDR1 as MNHEY and CDR2 as SVGAGI. The CDR3 has 14 amino acids. This CDR3 is CASSLDGRYNEQFF. The CDR3, as DNA: TGTGCCAGCAGCCTGGACGGGCGCTACAATGAGCAGTTCTTC.

The gene calls are TRBV6-5 and TRBJ1-2; 8 bases map to TRBD1. Per the germline V gene, CDR1 is MNHEY and CDR2 is SVGAGI. The CDR3 sequence is 11 residues long. After removal of 6 bases from V and 13 bases from J, the junction contained 7 bases not matched to a gene. CDR3 sequence reads: CASSGQGGSTF. The CDR3 DNA reads TGTGCCAGCAGCGGACAGGGAGGATCCACCTTC.

The V and J genes are TRBV5-4 and TRBJ2-3; TRBD2 might be the D (5 bases). V lost 2 bases to trimming and J lost 1 base, with 8 bases between them. The CDR3 consists of 14 residues. The V gene's germline CDR1 is SGHNT and CDR2 YYREEE (reference sequence). The CDR3 nucleotides are TGTGCCAGCAGCTTTGCTAGCCGCACAGATACGCAGTATTTT. The encoded protein is CASSFASRTDTQYF.

This clone was counted between two and nine times. In the same sample, other DNA sequences code for this CDR3. The chain links TRBV5-1 to TRBJ2-3; 7 bases match TRBD2. Per germline, CDR1 SGHRS and CDR2 YFSETQ. V trimming: 4 bases; J trimming: 3 bases; junction bases outside the gene matches: 8. The CDR3 contains 15 residues. The CDR3 DNA is TGCGCCAGCAGCCTACGGGGGGTTTTGACAGATACGCAGTATTTT. Amino acids: CASSLRGVLTDTQYF.

This clone was counted a single time. The chain employs TRBV4-1 and TRBJ1-5, with a weak D call TRBD1 (5 bases). In germline, CDR1 is MGHRA, CDR2 YSYEKL. The CDR3 is made up of 17 amino acids. V was shortened by 1 base and J by 5 bases, with 18 bases between the two germline ends. The CDR3 nucleotides read TGCGCCAGCAGCCAAGGGGGCCAGGGAGGTGAACATCAGCCCCAGCATTTT. This codes for CASSQGGQGGEHQPQHF.

The V call is TRBV19, the J call TRBJ2-7; no reliable D call. The V gene lost 2 bases and the J gene lost 1 base, with 6 bases spanning the gap. This CDR3 is 13 amino acids long. Germline V gene sequence: CDR1 LNHDA, CDR2 SQIVND (reference sequence). This chain's CDR3 is CASSISGSYEQYF. CDR3 nucleotide sequence: TGTGCCAGTAGTATAAGTGGATCCTACGAGCAGTACTTC.

In this sample, this clone turned up a few times. The chain is built from TRBV2 and TRBJ1-2; D is unresolved. The V gene's germline CDR1 is SNHLY and CDR2 FYNNEI. The V end was cut by 3 bases, the J end by 4 bases, with 9 bases between. The CDR3 runs 13 residues. The CDR3 is CASSEGTIYGYTF. CDR3 bases: TGTGCCAGCAGTGAGGGCACGATCTATGGCTACACCTTC.

V usage is TRBV5-1 and J usage is TRBJ2-1, with TRBD2 identical over 14 bases. Germline V gene sequence: CDR1 SGHRS, CDR2 YFSETQ. The V gene end was trimmed by 0 bases and the J gene end by 4 bases; junction bases not matched to a gene: 3. CDR3 length: 17 residues. The CDR3 DNA follows: TGCGCCAGCAGCTTGGGGACTAGCGGGGGGCTTTACAATGAGCAGTTCTTC. Encoded protein: CASSLGTSGGLYNEQFF.

This chain connects TRBV14 to TRBJ1-4; maybe TRBD1 (6 bases). Germline loops: CDR1 SGHDN, CDR2 FVKESK. This CDR3 contains 15 residues. Trimming removed 0 bases from V and 9 bases from J, with 14 bases in between. The CDR3 region has the DNA TGTGCCAGCAGCCAAGACCAACAGGGTTTTCAAAAACTGTTTTTT. It yields the protein CASSQDQQGFQKLFF.

This chain joins TRBV6-5 and TRBJ2-7; 8 nucleotides match TRBD2. Germline CDR1 reads MNHEY; CDR2 reads SVGAGI. The CDR3 length is 15 residues. V lost 6 bases to trimming and J lost 0 bases; unmatched junction nucleotides: 7. CDR3 nucleotides: TGTGCCAGCAGCACCGGGGGGGGCCCCTCCTACGAGCAGTACTTC. Amino acids: CASSTGGGPSYEQYF.

This clone was found once. The chain recombines TRBV28 with TRBJ1-1, with D perhaps TRBD1 (5 bases). Germline-derived CDR1 and CDR2 are MDHEN and SYDVKM. The V end was cut by 8 bases, the J end by 9 bases, with 13 bases between. CDR3 length equals 11 residues. The CDR3 sequence: CASGDRLQAFF. The CDR3, as DNA: TGTGCCAGCGGGGACCGTTTACAAGCTTTCTTT.

The chain couples TRBV7-8 to TRBJ1-4; the D gene is possibly TRBD1 (5 bases). Germline V gene sequence: CDR1 SGHVS, CDR2 FQNEAQ. Trimming shortened V by 5 bases and J by 0 bases, and 19 bases separated the two germline ends. The CDR3 contains 18 residues. CDR3 sequence: CASSPRDGSLATNEKLFF. CDR3 in DNA: TGTGCCAGCAGCCCCCGGGACGGATCCCTTGCAACTAATGAAAAACTGTTTTTT.

The gene calls are TRBV5-1 and TRBJ2-3; weak D call: TRBD2 (5 bases). V gave up 1 base and J gave up 0 bases, with 9 bases separating them. Germline V gene sequence: CDR1 SGHRS, CDR2 YFSETQ. There are 15 residues in the CDR3. The CDR3 DNA follows: TGCGCCAGCAGCTTGTCGGGGTCTAGCACAGATACGCAGTATTTT. Protein: CASSLSGSSTDTQYF.

The V call is TRBV7-6, the J call TRBJ2-2; 9 bases map to TRBD2. Germline V gene data show CDR1 as SGHVS and CDR2 as FNYEAQ. V shed 1 base, J shed 16 bases, and the junction held 13 bases outside the gene matches. The CDR3 contains 15 residues. CDR3 sequence reads: CASSLVPSAGGRPFF. In DNA form, the CDR3 reads TGTGCCAGCAGCTTAGTACCCTCAGCGGGGGGACGACCGTTTTTT. The full variable domain, its missing parts supplied by reference TRBV7-6 and TRBJ2-2, is GAGVSQSPRYKVTKRGQDVALRCDPISGHVSLYWYRQALGQGPEFLTYFNYEAQQDKSGLPNDRFSAERPEGSISTLTIQRTEQRDSAMYRCASSLVPSAGGRPFFGEGSRLTVL.

The chain couples TRBV15 to TRBJ1-2; weak D call: TRBD1 (5 bases). Trimming cost V 0 bases and J 8 bases, with 16 bases left between them. Germline V gene lookup returns CDR1 LNHNV and CDR2 YYDKDF (reference sequence). The CDR3 runs to 15 residues. The CDR3 reads CATSRDLTGAHGYTF. The CDR3 coding sequence is TGTGCCACCAGCAGAGATCTAACCGGGGCTCACGGCTACACCTTC.

The chain carries TRBV30 and TRBJ1-4, with TRBD1 identical over 9 bases. Germline V gene lookup returns CDR1 GTSNPN and CDR2 SVGIG (reference sequence). The CDR3 covers 12 residues. Trimming cost V 3 bases and J 7 bases; bases outside gene matches: 0. This CDR3 is CAWRTGGEKLFF. As DNA, the CDR3 is TGTGCCTGGAGGACAGGGGGTGAAAAACTGTTTTTT.